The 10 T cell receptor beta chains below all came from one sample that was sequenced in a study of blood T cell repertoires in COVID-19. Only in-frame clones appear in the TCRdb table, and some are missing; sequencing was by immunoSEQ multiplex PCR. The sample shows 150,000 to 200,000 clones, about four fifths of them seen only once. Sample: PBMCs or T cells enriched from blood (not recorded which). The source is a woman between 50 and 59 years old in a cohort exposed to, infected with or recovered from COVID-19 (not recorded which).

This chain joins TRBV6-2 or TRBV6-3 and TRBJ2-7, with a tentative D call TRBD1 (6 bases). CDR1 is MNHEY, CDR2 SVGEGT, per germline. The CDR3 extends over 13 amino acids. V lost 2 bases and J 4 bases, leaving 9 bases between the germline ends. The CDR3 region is CASSYERGYEQYF. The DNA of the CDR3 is TGTGCCAGCAGTTACGAAAGGGGGTACGAGCAGTACTTC.

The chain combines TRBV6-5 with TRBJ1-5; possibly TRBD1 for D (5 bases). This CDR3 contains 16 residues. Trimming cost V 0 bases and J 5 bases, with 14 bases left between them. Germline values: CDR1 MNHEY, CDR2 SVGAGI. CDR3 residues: CASSYSRQGGDQPQHF. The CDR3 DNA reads TGTGCCAGCAGTTACTCGAGGCAGGGAGGAGATCAGCCCCAGCATTTT.

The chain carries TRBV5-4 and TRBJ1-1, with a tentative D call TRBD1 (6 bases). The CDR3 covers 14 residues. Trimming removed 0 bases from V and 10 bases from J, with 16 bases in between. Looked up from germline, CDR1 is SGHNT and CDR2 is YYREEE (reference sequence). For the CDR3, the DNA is TGTGCCAGCAGCTTGGTGGGGGCAGGGTTTCCAGCTTTCTTT. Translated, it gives CASSLVGAGFPAFF.

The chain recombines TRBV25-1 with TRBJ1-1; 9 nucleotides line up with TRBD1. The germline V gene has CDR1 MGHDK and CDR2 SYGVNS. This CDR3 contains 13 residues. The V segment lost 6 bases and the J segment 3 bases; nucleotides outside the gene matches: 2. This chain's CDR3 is CASSRTGDTEAFF. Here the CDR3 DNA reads TGTGCCAGCAGCCGGACAGGGGACACTGAAGCTTTCTTT.

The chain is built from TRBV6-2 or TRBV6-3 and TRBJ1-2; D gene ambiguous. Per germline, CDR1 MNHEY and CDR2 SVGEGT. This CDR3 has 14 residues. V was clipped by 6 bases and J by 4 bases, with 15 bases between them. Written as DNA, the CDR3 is TGTGCCAGCAGCACCACCCCCGACATCTATGGCTACACCTTC. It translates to CASSTTPDIYGYTF.

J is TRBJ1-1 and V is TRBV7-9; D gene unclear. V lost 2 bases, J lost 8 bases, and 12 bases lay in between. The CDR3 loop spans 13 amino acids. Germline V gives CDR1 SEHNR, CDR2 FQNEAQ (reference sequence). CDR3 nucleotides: TGTGCCAGCAGCTTAAAACCGGGAGAAGAAGCTTTCTTT. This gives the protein CASSLKPGEEAFF.

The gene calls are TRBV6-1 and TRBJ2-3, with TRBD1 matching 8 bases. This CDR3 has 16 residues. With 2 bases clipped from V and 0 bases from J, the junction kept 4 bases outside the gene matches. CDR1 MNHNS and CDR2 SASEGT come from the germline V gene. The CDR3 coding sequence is TGTGCCAGCAGTGAAAGGGACAGGAGTAGCACAGATACGCAGTATTTT. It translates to CASSERDRSSTDTQYF.

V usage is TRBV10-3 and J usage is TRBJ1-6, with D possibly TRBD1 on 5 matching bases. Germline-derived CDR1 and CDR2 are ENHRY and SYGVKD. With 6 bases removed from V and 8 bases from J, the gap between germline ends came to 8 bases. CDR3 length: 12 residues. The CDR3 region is CAIRDSYSPLHF. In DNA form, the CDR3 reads TGTGCCATCAGAGACAGTTATTCACCCCTCCACTTT.

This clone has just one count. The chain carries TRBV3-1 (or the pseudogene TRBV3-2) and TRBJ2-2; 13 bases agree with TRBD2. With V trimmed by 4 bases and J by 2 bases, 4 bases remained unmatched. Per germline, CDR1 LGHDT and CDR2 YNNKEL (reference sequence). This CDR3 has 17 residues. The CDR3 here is CASSRGLAGRNTGELFF. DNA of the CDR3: TGTGCCAGCAGCCGGGGACTAGCGGGAAGAAACACCGGGGAGCTGTTTTTT.

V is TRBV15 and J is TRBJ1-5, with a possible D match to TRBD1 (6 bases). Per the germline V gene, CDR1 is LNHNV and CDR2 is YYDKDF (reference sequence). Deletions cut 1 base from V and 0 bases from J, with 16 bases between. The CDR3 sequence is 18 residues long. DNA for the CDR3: TGTGCCACCAGCAGAGGCCGGCAGGGGTATATTAGCAATCAGCCCCAGCATTTT. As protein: CATSRGRQGYISNQPQHF.